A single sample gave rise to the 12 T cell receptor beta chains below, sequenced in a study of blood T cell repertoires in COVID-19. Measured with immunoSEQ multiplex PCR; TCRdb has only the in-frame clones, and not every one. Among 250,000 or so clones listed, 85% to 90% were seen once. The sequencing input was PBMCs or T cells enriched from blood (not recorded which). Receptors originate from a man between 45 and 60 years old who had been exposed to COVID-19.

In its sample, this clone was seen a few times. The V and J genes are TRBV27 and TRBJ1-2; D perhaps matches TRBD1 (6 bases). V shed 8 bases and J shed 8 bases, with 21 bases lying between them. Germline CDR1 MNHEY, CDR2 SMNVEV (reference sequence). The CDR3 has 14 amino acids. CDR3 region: CASAPEQGSLGYTF. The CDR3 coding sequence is TGTGCCAGCGCCCCTGAACAGGGCTCATTGGGCTACACCTTC.

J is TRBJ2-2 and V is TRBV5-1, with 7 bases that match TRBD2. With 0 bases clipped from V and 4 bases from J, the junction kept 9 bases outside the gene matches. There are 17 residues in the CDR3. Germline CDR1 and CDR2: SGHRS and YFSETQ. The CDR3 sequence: CASSLEWIAGPTGELFF. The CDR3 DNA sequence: TGCGCCAGCAGCTTGGAGTGGATAGCGGGCCCCACCGGGGAGCTGTTTTTT.

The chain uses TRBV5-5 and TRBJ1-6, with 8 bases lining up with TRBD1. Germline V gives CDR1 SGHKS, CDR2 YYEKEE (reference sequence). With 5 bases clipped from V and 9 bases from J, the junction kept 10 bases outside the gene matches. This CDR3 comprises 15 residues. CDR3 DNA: TGTGCCAGCAGGACAGGACAGGGAACGACTTCACCCCTCCACTTT. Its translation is CASRTGQGTTSPLHF.

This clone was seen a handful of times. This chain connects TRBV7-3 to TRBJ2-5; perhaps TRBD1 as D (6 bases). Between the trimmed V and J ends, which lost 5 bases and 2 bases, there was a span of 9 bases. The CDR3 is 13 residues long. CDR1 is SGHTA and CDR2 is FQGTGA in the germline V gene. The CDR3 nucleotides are TGTGCCAGCAGCCGTGGACAGCAAGAGACCCAGTACTTC. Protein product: CASSRGQQETQYF. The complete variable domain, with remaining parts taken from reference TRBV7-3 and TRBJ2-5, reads GAGVSQTPSNKVTEKGKYVELRCDPISGHTALYWYRQSLGQGPEFLIYFQGTGAADDSGLPNDRFFAVRPEGSVSTLKIQRTERGDSAVYLCASSRGQQETQYFGPGTRLLVL.

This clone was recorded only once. In DNA, the CDR3 is TGTGCCAGCAGCCAATCAGGAAGACCTGAGGGAGCTTTCTTT. It encodes CASSQSGRPEGAFF. V is TRBV3-1 (or the pseudogene TRBV3-2) and J is TRBJ1-1, with unresolved D. The CDR3 consists of 14 residues. Germline lookup yields CDR1 LGHDT and CDR2 YNNKEL (reference sequence). V was trimmed by 2 bases and J by 10 bases, leaving 17 bases between them.

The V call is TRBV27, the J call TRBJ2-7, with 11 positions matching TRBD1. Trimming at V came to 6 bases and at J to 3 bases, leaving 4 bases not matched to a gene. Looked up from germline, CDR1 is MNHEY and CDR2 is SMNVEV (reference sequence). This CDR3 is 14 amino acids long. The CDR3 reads CASRTGTGGYEQYF. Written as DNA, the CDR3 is TGTGCCAGCAGAACCGGGACAGGGGGCTACGAGCAGTACTTC.

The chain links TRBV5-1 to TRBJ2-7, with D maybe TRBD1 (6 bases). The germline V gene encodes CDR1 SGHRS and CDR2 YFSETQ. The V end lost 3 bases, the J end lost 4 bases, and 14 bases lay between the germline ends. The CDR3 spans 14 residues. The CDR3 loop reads CASSSTGGDYEQYF. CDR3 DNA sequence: TGCGCCAGCAGCTCGACAGGAGGCGATTACGAGCAGTACTTC.

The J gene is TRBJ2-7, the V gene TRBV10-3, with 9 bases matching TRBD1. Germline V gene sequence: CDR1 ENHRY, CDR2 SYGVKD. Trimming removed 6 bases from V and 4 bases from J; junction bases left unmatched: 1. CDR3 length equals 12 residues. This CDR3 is CAIRGQGYEQYF. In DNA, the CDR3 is TGTGCCATCAGGGGACAGGGATACGAGCAGTACTTC.

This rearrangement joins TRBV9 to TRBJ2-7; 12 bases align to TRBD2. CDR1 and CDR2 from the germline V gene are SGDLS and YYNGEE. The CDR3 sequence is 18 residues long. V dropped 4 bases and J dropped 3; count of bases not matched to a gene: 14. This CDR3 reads CASSLREGLAGGYYEQYF. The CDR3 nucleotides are TGTGCCAGCAGCCTAAGAGAGGGGCTAGCGGGGGGGTACTACGAGCAGTACTTC.

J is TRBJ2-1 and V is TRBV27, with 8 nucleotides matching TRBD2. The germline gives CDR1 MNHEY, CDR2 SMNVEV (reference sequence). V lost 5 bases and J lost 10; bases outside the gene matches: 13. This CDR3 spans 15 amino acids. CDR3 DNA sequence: TGTGCCAGCAGTCATCCTAGCGGGTTGGCCGGGGAGCAGTTCTTC. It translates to CASSHPSGLAGEQFF.

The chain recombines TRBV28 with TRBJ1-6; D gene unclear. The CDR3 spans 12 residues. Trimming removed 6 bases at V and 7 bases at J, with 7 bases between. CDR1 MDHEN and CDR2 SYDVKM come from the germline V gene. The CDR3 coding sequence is TGTGCCAGCAGCACTACCAATTCACCCCTCCACTTT. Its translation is CASSTTNSPLHF.

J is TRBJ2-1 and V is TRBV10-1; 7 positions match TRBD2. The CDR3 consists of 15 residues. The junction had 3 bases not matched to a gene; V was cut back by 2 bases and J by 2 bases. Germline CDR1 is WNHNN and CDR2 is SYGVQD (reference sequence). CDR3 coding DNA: TGCGCCAGCAGTGAGAGGGCGGGAGCCTACAATGAGCAGTTCTTC. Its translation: CASSERAGAYNEQFF.